The present T cell receptor (beta chain) was sequenced within a study of blood T cell repertoires in COVID-19. Original methodology: Estimated nucleated cell counts came from reference gene primer amplification. Repertoires were generated with immunoSEQ multiplex PCR, while TCRdb's copy carries only in-frame clones and drops some. That table supplies the V and J calls and clone size; D and trimming were determined from the DNA. The sample shows 60,000 to 70,000 clones, 76% of them seen only once. The sequencing input was peripheral blood. The receptor comes from a woman aged 80 or over with acute or convalescent COVID-19.

The CDR3 spells CASIPRGQENIQYF. In nucleotides, the CDR3 is TGTGCCAGCATCCCCCGTGGGCAGGAAAACATTCAGTACTTC. The chain employs TRBV6-5 and TRBJ2-4, with D uncertain. Germline V lookup: CDR1 MNHEY, CDR2 SVGAGI. Trimming removed 7 bases at V and 5 bases at J, with 15 bases between. The CDR3 has 14 residues.